This T cell receptor (beta chain) was retrieved from a study of T cells in Graves' hyperthyroidism and ophthalmopathy. Overall study results and limits: Among thyroid clonotypes expanded above 0.001, most also appeared in blood.

A remark on this clonotype: Its antigen is unknown.

Exclusion of patients followed from uncontrolled infection, other autoimmune disease, pregnancy or lactation. There are 17 residues in the CDR3. V gave up 5 bases and J gave up 7 bases; unmatched junction bases: 9. CDR1 and CDR2 (germline): MDHEN, SYDVKM. The CDR3 regions of TCR beta were amplified from RNA transcripts. Primed by the HTBI set, a first-round RT-PCR was run on the TCR CDR3. MiXCR was run by TCRdb on the multiplex PCR reads, yielding one entry per CDR3 protein. The table lists about 380,000 distinct CDR3 sequences, about 14% of them singletons, with approximately 10% in the top ten. What was sequenced was blood. The sequence derives from a woman in her sixties or seventies with Graves' hyperthyroidism. The chain couples TRBV28 to TRBJ2-1; the match to TRBD2 covers 15 bases. The CDR3 is CASSPPGLAGGTNEQFF. CDR3 nucleotides: TGTGCCAGCAGTCCCCCCGGACTAGCGGGAGGGACAAATGAGCAGTTCTTC.